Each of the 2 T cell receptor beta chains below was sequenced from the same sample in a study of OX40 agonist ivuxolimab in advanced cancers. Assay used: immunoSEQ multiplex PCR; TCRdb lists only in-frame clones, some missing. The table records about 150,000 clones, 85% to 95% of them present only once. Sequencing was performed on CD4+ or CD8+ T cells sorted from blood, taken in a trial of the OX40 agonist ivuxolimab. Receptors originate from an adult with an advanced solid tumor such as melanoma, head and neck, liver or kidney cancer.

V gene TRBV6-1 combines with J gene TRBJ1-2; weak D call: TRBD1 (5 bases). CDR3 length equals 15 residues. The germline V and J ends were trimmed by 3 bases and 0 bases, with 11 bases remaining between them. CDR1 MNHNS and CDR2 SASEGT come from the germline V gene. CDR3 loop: CASSDVRVPNYGYTF. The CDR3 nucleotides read TGTGCCAGCAGTGATGTCAGGGTCCCTAACTATGGCTACACCTTC.

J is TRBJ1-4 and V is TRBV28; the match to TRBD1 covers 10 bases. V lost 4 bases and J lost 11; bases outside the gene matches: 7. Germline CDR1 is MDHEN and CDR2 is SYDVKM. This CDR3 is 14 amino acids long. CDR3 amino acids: CASSSRDRGGKLFF. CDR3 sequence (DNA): TGTGCCAGCAGTTCCCGGGACAGGGGAGGGAAACTGTTTTTT.